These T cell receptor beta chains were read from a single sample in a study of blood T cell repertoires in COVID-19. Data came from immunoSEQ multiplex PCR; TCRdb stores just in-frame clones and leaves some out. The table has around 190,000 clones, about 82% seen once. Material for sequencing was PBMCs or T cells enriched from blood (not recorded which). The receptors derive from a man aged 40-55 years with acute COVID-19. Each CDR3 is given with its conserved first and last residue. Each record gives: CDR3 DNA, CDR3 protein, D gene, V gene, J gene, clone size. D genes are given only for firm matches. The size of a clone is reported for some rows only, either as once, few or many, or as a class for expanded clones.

DNA: TGTGCCAGCAAAGGGGCTGTGGGCTACACCTTC; CDR3: CASKGAVGYTF; D: NA; V: TRBV9; J: TRBJ1-2; size: once
DNA: TGTGCCAGCAGCCGGACTTCCTACGAGCAGTACTTC; CDR3: CASSRTSYEQYF; D: NA; V: TRBV6-2/TRBV6-3; J: TRBJ2-7; size: NA
DNA: TGTGCCAGCAGCTTGGAGGGACCGGGACAGGGGGTAGCGCCCCAGCATTTT; CDR3: CASSLEGPGQGVAPQHF; D: TRBD1; V: TRBV7-8; J: TRBJ1-5; size: NA
DNA: TGTGCCAGTCAAGCGGGAGCGCTCTACGAGCAGTACTTC; CDR3: CASQAGALYEQYF; D: TRBD2; V: TRBV19; J: TRBJ2-7; size: few
DNA: TGTGCCAGTAGTATCACCCCACGACAGGGGGCCGGCACTGAAGCTTTCTTT; CDR3: CASSITPRQGAGTEAFF; D: TRBD1; V: TRBV19; J: TRBJ1-1; size: NA
DNA: TGTGCCAGCAGTTACTCGGGACTAGCGGGCGAGCAGTACTTC; CDR3: CASSYSGLAGEQYF; D: TRBD2; V: TRBV6-5; J: TRBJ2-7; size: NA
DNA: TGTGCCAGCAGTTTTCCCGGGACAGTCCTTAATTCACCCCTCCACTTT; CDR3: CASSFPGTVLNSPLHF; D: TRBD1; V: TRBV28; J: TRBJ1-6; size: NA
DNA: TGTGCCAGCAGCTTGGGACAGGGGAACAATGAGCAGTTCTTC; CDR3: CASSLGQGNNEQFF; D: TRBD1; V: TRBV7-3; J: TRBJ2-1; size: few
DNA: TGTGCCAGTAGTATATATGGGGCTCAGCCCCAGCATTTT; CDR3: CASSIYGAQPQHF; D: NA; V: TRBV19; J: TRBJ1-5; size: NA
DNA: TGTGCCAGCAGTGGTGATTTAGGAGGTGGGAATGAGCAGTTCTTC; CDR3: CASSGDLGGGNEQFF; D: NA; V: TRBV2; J: TRBJ2-1; size: NA
DNA: TGTGCCAGCAGTTTCGCCAGTCAAAACATTCAGTACTTC; CDR3: CASSFASQNIQYF; D: NA; V: TRBV28; J: TRBJ2-4; size: NA
DNA: TGTGCCAGCAGCCACTCATTAGAGGGGGCTAACTATGGCTACACCTTC; CDR3: CASSHSLEGANYGYTF; D: NA; V: TRBV3-1/TRBV3-2; J: TRBJ1-2; size: NA
DNA: TGTGCCAGCAGCCCTAGTCGTCTGACGTCTAACTATGGCTACACCTTC; CDR3: CASSPSRLTSNYGYTF; D: NA; V: TRBV11-2; J: TRBJ1-2; size: medium-sized
DNA: TGTGCCAGCAGGCCCGGACTAGCGGGAGATTCGTTCGGCACAGATACGCAGTATTTT; CDR3: CASRPGLAGDSFGTDTQYF; D: TRBD2; V: TRBV7-6; J: TRBJ2-3; size: NA
DNA: TGTGCCAGCAGCCGTAGTCGGTCGAACACTGAAGCTTTCTTT; CDR3: CASSRSRSNTEAFF; D: NA; V: TRBV3-1/TRBV3-2; J: TRBJ1-1; size: NA
DNA: TGTGCCAGCAGCGTATCTGGACAGGGAGTGGAGACCCAGTACTTC; CDR3: CASSVSGQGVETQYF; D: TRBD1; V: TRBV9; J: TRBJ2-5; size: NA
DNA: TGTGCCAGCAGTCGACTCCCAACGACATCCTCTGGAAACACCATATATTTT; CDR3: CASSRLPTTSSGNTIYF; D: NA; V: TRBV6-6; J: TRBJ1-3; size: NA
DNA: TGTGCCAGCAGCTCCCAGGGGGCTCGGCTTGCCGGGGAGCTGTTTTTT; CDR3: CASSSQGARLAGELFF; D: TRBD1; V: TRBV5-5; J: TRBJ2-2; size: NA
DNA: TGTGCCAGCAGTGACAAATTGGCGGGAGCCGGGGAGCTGTTTTTT; CDR3: CASSDKLAGAGELFF; D: TRBD2; V: TRBV6-1; J: TRBJ2-2; size: NA
DNA: TGTGCCAGCAGCGATACTTCTTCGTTATACGAGCAGTACTTC; CDR3: CASSDTSSLYEQYF; D: NA; V: TRBV7-9; J: TRBJ2-7; size: NA
DNA: TGTGCCAGCAGCGTCGGGGCTGGGGCCAACGTCCTGACTTTC; CDR3: CASSVGAGANVLTF; D: NA; V: TRBV9; J: TRBJ2-6; size: NA
DNA: TGTGCCAGTAGTCGAGGGACTTCCTACAATGAGCAGTTCTTC; CDR3: CASSRGTSYNEQFF; D: NA; V: TRBV19; J: TRBJ2-1; size: NA
DNA: TGTGCCAGCAGCCTATCTAGCGCCTCCTACGAGCAGTACTTC; CDR3: CASSLSSASYEQYF; D: NA; V: TRBV11-2; J: TRBJ2-7; size: NA
DNA: TGTGCCTGGAGTGTTCTTCTACTAGCGGGAGACCTAAACAATGAGCAGTTCTTC; CDR3: CAWSVLLLAGDLNNEQFF; D: TRBD2; V: TRBV30; J: TRBJ2-1; size: NA
DNA: TGTGCCAGCACTAGCGGGAGCTCCACCGGGGAGCTGTTTTTT; CDR3: CASTSGSSTGELFF; D: TRBD2; V: TRBV3-1/TRBV3-2; J: TRBJ2-2; size: NA
DNA: TGTGCCATCAACCAGGGGGTTAATTCACCCCTCCACTTT; CDR3: CAINQGVNSPLHF; D: TRBD1; V: TRBV10-3; J: TRBJ1-6; size: NA
DNA: TGCACCAGCAGCCAAGATCAGCTCTCTCCCGACCAGGATTGGAGACAGGGCAACTATGGCTACACCTTC; CDR3: CTSSQDQLSPDQDWRQGNYGYTF; D: NA; V: TRBV1; J: TRBJ1-2; size: once
DNA: TGTGCCAGTAGTGCGGAAGGAAACACCATATATTTT; CDR3: CASSAEGNTIYF; D: NA; V: TRBV19; J: TRBJ1-3; size: NA
DNA: TGTGCCAGCAGCCTGGGACAGGCCCTGAATCAGCCCCAGCATTTT; CDR3: CASSLGQALNQPQHF; D: TRBD1; V: TRBV6-2/TRBV6-3; J: TRBJ1-5; size: NA
DNA: TGTGCCAGCAGTGAAGCGGGGCTCCCGGGTGAGCAGTTCTTC; CDR3: CASSEAGLPGEQFF; D: NA; V: TRBV2; J: TRBJ2-1; size: NA
DNA: TGTGCCAGCAGTTTACAAGGGGCCGGCAATCAGCCCCAGCATTTT; CDR3: CASSLQGAGNQPQHF; D: NA; V: TRBV27; J: TRBJ1-5; size: NA
DNA: TGCGCCAGCAGCTCCGAAGGGAGCACTGAAGCTTTCTTT; CDR3: CASSSEGSTEAFF; D: NA; V: TRBV5-1; J: TRBJ1-1; size: many
DNA: TGTGCCAGCTCACGTGACTCGCGGGAGACCCAGTACTTC; CDR3: CASSRDSRETQYF; D: NA; V: TRBV18; J: TRBJ2-5; size: NA
DNA: TGTGCCAGCAGCTATTGGGACAGCCCCTACAATGAGCAGTTCTTC; CDR3: CASSYWDSPYNEQFF; D: TRBD1; V: TRBV5-6; J: TRBJ2-1; size: NA
DNA: TGTGCCAGCTCCCTCCACGCGGGGGATGAGCAGTTCTTC; CDR3: CASSLHAGDEQFF; D: TRBD2; V: TRBV18; J: TRBJ2-1; size: few
DNA: TGCGCCAGCAGCCGTATGCCGGCGTTCCTAGCGGGAGTCCAAGAGACCCAGTACTTC; CDR3: CASSRMPAFLAGVQETQYF; D: TRBD2; V: TRBV5-1; J: TRBJ2-5; size: NA
DNA: TGTGCCAGCAGCTTAGGCCCAGCGGGGGCCTACAATGAGCAGTTCTTC; CDR3: CASSLGPAGAYNEQFF; D: TRBD2; V: TRBV11-2; J: TRBJ2-1; size: NA
DNA: TGTGCCAGCAGCTTCCTTAGCGCCCCGAGGGAGCTGTTTTTT; CDR3: CASSFLSAPRELFF; D: NA; V: TRBV7-2; J: TRBJ2-2; size: few
DNA: TGTGCCAGCAGTTTGGGAGGGGCCCGGTTGGGAGCTTTCTTT; CDR3: CASSLGGARLGAFF; D: NA; V: TRBV27; J: TRBJ1-1; size: NA
DNA: TGTGCCACCAGTGACCTACGAGAGACCGGGGAGCTGTTTTTT; CDR3: CATSDLRETGELFF; D: NA; V: TRBV24-1; J: TRBJ2-2; size: medium-sized